A selection of T cell receptor beta chains follows, all from one sample in a study of vaccination and CD4 T cells after COVID-19. TCRdb re-called the PCR reads with MiXCR, one entry per CDR3 protein. The table lists approximately 23,000 distinct CDR3 sequences, less than 45% of them singletons. These receptors have no known antigen. This sample comprised CD4+ T cells from blood, cultured in vitro, obtained about 7 months after SARS-CoV-2 vaccination. These receptors all come from a human donor who had recovered from COVID-19. Both conserved end residues are part of each CDR3. The order of the fields is V gene, J gene, CDR3 protein.

V gene: TRBV6-5; J gene: TRBJ2-3; CDR3 protein: CASSYGPTQYF
V gene: TRBV20-1; J gene: TRBJ2-1; CDR3 protein: CSARERGLAYNEQFF
V gene: TRBV6-1; J gene: TRBJ2-3; CDR3 protein: CASSPVAPGVGDTQYF
V gene: TRBV5-4; J gene: TRBJ2-5; CDR3 protein: CASSRDTVETQYF
V gene: TRBV7-9; J gene: TRBJ1-3; CDR3 protein: CASSAGQSVYF
V gene: TRBV7-9; J gene: TRBJ1-1; CDR3 protein: CASSSGTYGAAEAFF
V gene: TRBV7-3; J gene: TRBJ1-1; CDR3 protein: CASSPEGPPENTEAFF
V gene: TRBV20-1; J gene: TRBJ2-4; CDR3 protein: CSARVGSAEAKNIQYF
V gene: TRBV6-1; J gene: TRBJ1-4; CDR3 protein: CASSDAPEKLFF
V gene: TRBV6-1; J gene: TRBJ1-5; CDR3 protein: CASSEMGGPQHF